Below are 5 T cell receptor beta chains sequenced from a single sample in a study of pediatric ulcerative colitis. Generated by immunoSEQ multiplex PCR, the TCRdb table keeps only in-frame clones and is missing some. The sample yields 40,000 to 55,000 clones, around 78% seen once. Rectal tissue came from one to two pinch biopsies taken at colonoscopy. Sequencing input: gut tissue. The source of these receptors is a girl aged 5-17 years with moderate ulcerative colitis.

The chain uses TRBV6-6 and TRBJ2-7, with 9 bases that match TRBD2. The CDR3 sequence is 14 residues long. The V gene end was trimmed by 5 bases and the J gene end by 0 bases; junction bases not matched to a gene: 2. CDR1 is MNHNY, CDR2 SVGAGI, per germline (reference sequence). DNA of the CDR3: TGTGCCAGCAGTGAGCGGGAGGCCTCCTACGAGCAGTACTTC. Encoded protein: CASSEREASYEQYF.

This clone is a singleton in its sample. J is TRBJ1-2 and V is TRBV7-2; D is perhaps TRBD1 (5 bases). From germline, CDR1 is SGHTA and CDR2 FQGNSA. Trimming cost V 2 bases and J 1 base, with 11 bases left between them. The CDR3 runs 15 residues. In nucleotides, the CDR3 is TGTGCCAGCAGCTTAAACGGGGACCTTAACTATGGCTACACCTTC. It codes for CASSLNGDLNYGYTF.

The rearrangement uses TRBV5-1 and TRBJ2-7; a weak D match, TRBD1 (7 bases). Trimming removed 3 bases from V and 2 bases from J, with 18 bases in between. This CDR3 has 16 amino acids. Germline V gives CDR1 SGHRS, CDR2 YFSETQ. Here the CDR3 reads CASSSGGAGGTYEQYF. The CDR3 coding sequence is TGCGCCAGCAGCTCCGGAGGGGCAGGGGGAACCTACGAGCAGTACTTC.

The gene calls are TRBV9 and TRBJ2-2; D call uncertain. This CDR3 has 13 amino acids. Germline CDR1 SGDLS, CDR2 YYNGEE. V lost 4 bases to trimming and J lost 4 bases, with 8 bases between them. The CDR3 DNA sequence: TGTGCCAGCAGCAAAAGCCCCACCGGGGAGCTGTTTTTT. Protein: CASSKSPTGELFF.

The chain has TRBV5-6 and TRBJ2-7, with 12 bases aligning to TRBD2. Germline CDR1 reads SGHDT; CDR2 reads YYEEEE. The V gene end was trimmed by 1 base and the J gene end by 2 bases; junction bases not matched to a gene: 4. There are 16 residues in the CDR3. CDR3 coding DNA: TGTGCCAGCAGCTTGTTAACTAGCGGGGGGCCCTACGAGCAGTACTTC. This sequence encodes CASSLLTSGGPYEQYF.